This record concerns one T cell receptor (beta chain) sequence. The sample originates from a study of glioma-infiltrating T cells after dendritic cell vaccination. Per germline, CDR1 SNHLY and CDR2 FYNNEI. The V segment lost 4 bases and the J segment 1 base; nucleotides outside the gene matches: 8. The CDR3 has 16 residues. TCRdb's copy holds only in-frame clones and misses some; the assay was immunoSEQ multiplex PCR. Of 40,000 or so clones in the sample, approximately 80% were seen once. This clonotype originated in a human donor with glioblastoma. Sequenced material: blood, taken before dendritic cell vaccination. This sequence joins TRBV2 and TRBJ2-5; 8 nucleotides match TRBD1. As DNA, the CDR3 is TGTGCCAGCAGTGGTTCAACAGGGGGTTTCCAAGAGACCCAGTACTTC. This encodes CASSGSTGGFQETQYF.